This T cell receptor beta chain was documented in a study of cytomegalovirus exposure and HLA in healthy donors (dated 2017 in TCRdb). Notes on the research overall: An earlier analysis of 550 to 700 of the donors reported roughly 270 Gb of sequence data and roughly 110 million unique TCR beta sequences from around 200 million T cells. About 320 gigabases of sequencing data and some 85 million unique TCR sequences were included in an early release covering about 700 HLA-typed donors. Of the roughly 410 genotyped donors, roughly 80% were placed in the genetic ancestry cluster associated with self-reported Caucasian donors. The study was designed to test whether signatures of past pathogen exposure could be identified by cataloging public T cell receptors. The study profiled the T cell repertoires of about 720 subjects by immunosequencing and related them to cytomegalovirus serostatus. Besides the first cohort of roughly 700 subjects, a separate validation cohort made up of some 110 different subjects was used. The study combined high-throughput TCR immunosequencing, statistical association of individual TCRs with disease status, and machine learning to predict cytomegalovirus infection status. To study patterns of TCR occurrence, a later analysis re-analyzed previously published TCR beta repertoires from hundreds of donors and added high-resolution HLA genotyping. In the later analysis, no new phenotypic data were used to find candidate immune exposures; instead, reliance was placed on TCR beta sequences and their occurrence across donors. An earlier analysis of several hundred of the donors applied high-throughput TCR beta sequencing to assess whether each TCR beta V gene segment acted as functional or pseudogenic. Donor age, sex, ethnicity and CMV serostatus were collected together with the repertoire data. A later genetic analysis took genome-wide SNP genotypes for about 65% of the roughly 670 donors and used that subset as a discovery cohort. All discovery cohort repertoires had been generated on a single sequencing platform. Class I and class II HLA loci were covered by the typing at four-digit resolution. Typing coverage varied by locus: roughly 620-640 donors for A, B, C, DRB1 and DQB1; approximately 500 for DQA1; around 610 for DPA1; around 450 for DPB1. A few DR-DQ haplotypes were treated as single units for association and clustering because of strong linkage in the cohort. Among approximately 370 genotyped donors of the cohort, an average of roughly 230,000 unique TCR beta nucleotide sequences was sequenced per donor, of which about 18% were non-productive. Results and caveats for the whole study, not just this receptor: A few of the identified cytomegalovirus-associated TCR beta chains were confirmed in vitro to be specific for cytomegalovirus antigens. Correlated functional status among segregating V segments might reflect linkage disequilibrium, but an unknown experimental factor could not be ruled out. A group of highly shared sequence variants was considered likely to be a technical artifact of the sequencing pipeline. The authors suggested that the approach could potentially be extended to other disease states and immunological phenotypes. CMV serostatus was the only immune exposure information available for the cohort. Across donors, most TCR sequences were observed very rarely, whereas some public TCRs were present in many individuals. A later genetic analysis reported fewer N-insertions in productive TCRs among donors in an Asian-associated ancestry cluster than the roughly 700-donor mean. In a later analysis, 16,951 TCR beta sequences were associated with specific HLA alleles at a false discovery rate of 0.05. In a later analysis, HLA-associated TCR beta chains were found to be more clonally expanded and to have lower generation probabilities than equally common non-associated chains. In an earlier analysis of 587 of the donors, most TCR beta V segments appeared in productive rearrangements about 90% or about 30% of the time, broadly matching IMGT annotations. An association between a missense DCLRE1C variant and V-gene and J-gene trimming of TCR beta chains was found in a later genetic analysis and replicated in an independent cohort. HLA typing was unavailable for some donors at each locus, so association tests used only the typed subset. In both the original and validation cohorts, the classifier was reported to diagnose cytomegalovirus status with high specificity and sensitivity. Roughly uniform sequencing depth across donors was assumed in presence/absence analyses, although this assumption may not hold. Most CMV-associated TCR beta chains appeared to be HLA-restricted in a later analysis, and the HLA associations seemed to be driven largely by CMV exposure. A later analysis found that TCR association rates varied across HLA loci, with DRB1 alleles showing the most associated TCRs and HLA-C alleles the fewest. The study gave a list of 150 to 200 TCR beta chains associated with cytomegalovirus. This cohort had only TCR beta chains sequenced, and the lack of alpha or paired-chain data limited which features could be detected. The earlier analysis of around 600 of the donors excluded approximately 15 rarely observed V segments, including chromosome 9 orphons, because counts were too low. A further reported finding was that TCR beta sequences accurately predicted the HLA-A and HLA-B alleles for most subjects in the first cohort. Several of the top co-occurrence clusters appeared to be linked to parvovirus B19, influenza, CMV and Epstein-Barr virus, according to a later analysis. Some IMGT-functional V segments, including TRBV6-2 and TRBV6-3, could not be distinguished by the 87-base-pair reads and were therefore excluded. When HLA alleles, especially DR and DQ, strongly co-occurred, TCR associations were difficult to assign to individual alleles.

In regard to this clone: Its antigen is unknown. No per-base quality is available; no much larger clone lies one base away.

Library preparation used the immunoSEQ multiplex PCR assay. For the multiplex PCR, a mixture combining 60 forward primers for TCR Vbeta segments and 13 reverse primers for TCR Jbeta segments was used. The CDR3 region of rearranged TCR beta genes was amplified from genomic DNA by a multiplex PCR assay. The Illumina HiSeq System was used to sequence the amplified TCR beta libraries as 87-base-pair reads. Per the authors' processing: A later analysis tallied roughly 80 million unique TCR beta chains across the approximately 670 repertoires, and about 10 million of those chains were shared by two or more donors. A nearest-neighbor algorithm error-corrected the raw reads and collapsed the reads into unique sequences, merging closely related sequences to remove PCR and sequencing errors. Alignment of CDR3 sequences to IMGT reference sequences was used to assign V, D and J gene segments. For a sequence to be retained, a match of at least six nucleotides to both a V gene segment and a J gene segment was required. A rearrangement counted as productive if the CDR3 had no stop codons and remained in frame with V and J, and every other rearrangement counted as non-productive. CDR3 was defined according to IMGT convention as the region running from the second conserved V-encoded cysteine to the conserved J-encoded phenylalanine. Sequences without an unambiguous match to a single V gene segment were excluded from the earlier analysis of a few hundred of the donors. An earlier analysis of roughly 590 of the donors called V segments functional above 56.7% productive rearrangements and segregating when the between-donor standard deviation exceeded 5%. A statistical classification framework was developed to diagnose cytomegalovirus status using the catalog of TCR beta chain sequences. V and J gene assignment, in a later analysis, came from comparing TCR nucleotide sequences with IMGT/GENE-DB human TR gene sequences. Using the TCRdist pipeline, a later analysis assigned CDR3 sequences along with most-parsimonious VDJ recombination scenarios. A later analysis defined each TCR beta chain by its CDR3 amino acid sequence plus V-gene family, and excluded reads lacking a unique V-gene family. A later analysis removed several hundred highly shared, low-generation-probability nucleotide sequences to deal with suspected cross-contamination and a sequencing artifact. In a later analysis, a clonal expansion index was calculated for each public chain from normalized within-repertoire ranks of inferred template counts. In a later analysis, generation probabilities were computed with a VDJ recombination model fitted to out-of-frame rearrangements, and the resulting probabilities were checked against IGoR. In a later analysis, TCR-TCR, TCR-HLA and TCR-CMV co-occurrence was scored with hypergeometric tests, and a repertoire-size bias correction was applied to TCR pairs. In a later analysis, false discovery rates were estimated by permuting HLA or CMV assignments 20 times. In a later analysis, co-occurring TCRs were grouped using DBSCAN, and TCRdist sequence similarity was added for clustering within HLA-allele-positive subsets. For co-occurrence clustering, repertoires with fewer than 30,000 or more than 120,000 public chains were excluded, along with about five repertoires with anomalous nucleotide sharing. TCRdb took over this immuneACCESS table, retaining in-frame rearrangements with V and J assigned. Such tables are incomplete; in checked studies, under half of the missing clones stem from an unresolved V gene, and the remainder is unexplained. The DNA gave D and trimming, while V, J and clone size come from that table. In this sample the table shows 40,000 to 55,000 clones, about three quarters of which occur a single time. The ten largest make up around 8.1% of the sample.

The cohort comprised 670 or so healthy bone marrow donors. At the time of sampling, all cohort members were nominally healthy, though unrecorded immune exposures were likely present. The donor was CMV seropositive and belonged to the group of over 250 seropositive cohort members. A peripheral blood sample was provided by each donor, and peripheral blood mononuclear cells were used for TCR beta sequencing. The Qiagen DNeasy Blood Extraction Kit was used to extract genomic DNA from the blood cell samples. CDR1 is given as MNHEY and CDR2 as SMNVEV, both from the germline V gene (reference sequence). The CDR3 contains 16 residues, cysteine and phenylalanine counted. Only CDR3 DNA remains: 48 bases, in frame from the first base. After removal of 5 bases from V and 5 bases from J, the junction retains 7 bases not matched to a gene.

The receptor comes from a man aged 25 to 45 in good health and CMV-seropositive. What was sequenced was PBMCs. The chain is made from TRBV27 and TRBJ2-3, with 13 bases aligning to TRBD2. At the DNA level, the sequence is TGTGCCAGCAGTCCACTAGCGGGGGGGCAGAAAGATACGCAGTATTTT. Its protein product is CASSPLAGGQKDTQYF.